These 29 T cell receptor beta chains came from one sample sequenced in a study of cytomegalovirus exposure and HLA in healthy donors. The PCR employed 60 Vbeta primers together with 13 Jbeta primers. The table came from immunoSEQ multiplex PCR; TCRdb's copy has only in-frame clones and leaves some out. Among roughly 150,000 clones listed, roughly 70% were seen once. The sequenced sample was PBMCs. These receptors originate from a man younger than 45 in good health and CMV-seronegative.

V is TRBV2 and J is TRBJ1-1, with a possible D match to TRBD1 (5 bases). CDR3 length: 15 amino acids. Germline V lookup: CDR1 SNHLY, CDR2 FYNNEI. V was trimmed by 7 bases and J by 1 base, leaving 16 bases between them. The CDR3 here is CASIESLRGNTEAFF. The CDR3 DNA reads as TGTGCCAGCATTGAGAGTCTTAGGGGGAACACTGAAGCTTTCTTT. The full variable domain, its missing parts supplied by reference TRBV2 and TRBJ1-1, is EPEVTQTPSHQVTQMGQEVILRCVPISNHLYFYWYRQILGQKVEFLVSFYNNEISEKSEIFDDQFSVERPDGSNFTLKIRSTKLEDSAMYFCASIESLRGNTEAFFGQGTRLTVV.

The chain uses TRBV5-1 and TRBJ1-4, with TRBD1 identical over 7 bases. This CDR3 has 15 residues. J was trimmed by 8 bases and V by 4 bases; bases with no gene match: 11. Per the germline V gene, CDR1 is SGHRS and CDR2 is YFSETQ. Written as DNA, the CDR3 is TGCGCCAGCAGCGACGCCCAGGGGGTACCGGAAAAACTGTTTTTT. Translated, it gives CASSDAQGVPEKLFF.

This sequence joins TRBV7-8 and TRBJ1-1, with D unresolved. This CDR3 region has 13 residues. Germline CDR1 SGHVS, CDR2 FQNEAQ. The germline V and J ends were trimmed by 1 base and 3 bases, with 6 bases remaining between them. The CDR3 region is CASSLVFDTEAFF. The DNA for the CDR3 is TGTGCCAGCAGCTTAGTATTTGACACTGAAGCTTTCTTT.

The chain joins TRBV6-7 to TRBJ2-7; TRBD2 agrees at 11 bases. TRBV6-7 is an ORF, with its function uncertain. The CDR3 has 19 residues. The J segment lost 0 bases and the V segment lost 2 bases, leaving 12 bases of the junction unmatched. CDR3 DNA sequence: TGTGCCAGCAGTTACCCCACCGCGACTAGCGGGAACCCCTCCTACGAGCAGTACTTC. This translates into CASSYPTATSGNPSYEQYF.

The chain joins TRBV5-4 to TRBJ1-1; D is perhaps TRBD1 (6 bases). Trimming took 1 base from V and 5 from J, leaving 12 bases between them. Germline lookup yields CDR1 SGHNT and CDR2 YYREEE (reference sequence). The CDR3 length is 14 residues. The DNA of the CDR3 is TGTGCCAGCAGCTTGCAGGGGATGAGGACTGAAGCTTTCTTT. It codes for CASSLQGMRTEAFF.

The chain carries TRBV7-9 and TRBJ1-2; 7 bases fit TRBD1. Germline V lookup: CDR1 SEHNR, CDR2 FQNEAQ (reference sequence). V dropped 1 base and J dropped 7; count of bases not matched to a gene: 3. This CDR3 has 13 amino acids. The chain's CDR3 is CASSLGQGGGYTF. CDR3 sequence (DNA): TGTGCCAGCAGCTTAGGCCAGGGGGGTGGCTACACCTTC.

This chain connects TRBV29-1 to TRBJ2-1; TRBD2 is a possible D gene (6 bases). Trimming removed 3 bases at V and 3 bases at J, with 15 bases between. Germline V CDR1 and CDR2: SQVTM, ANQGSEA. This CDR3 has 15 amino acids. The CDR3 loop is CSVDGLLSGYNEQFF. In DNA form, the CDR3 reads TGCAGCGTTGACGGACTACTCTCGGGCTACAATGAGCAGTTCTTC.

V gene TRBV4-1 combines with J gene TRBJ2-5; D is possibly TRBD2 (6 bases). Germline V gene data show CDR1 as MGHRA and CDR2 as YSYEKL. Trimming stripped 4 bases from V and 3 bases from J, with 18 bases between. The CDR3 is made up of 16 amino acids. Here the CDR3 DNA reads TGCGCCAGCAGCCCGACCCTAAGATCTAGCGAAGAGACCCAGTACTTC. Translating gives CASSPTLRSSEETQYF.

This chain uses TRBV6-5 with TRBJ2-7, with D perhaps TRBD2 (6 bases). Germline CDR1 and CDR2: MNHEY and SVGAGI. With 0 bases removed from V and 1 base from J, the gap between germline ends came to 10 bases. This CDR3 is 15 amino acids long. CDR3 nucleotide sequence: TGTGCCAGCAGTTACTCTGGAGGGCAGTCCTACGAGCAGTACTTC. It translates to CASSYSGGQSYEQYF.

The chain combines TRBV19 with TRBJ2-1; tentative D call: TRBD2 (6 bases). This CDR3 has 13 residues. Between the trimmed V and J ends, which lost 4 bases and 2 bases, there was a span of 6 bases. CDR1 is LNHDA, CDR2 SQIVND, per germline (reference sequence). The CDR3 coding sequence is TGTGCCAGTAGTAGCGGGACCTACAATGAGCAGTTCTTC. Amino acids: CASSSGTYNEQFF.

This chain uses TRBV7-8 with TRBJ2-1, with D perhaps matching TRBD2 (6 bases). The CDR3 has 14 amino acids. Per the germline V gene, CDR1 is SGHVS and CDR2 is FQNEAQ. Trimming removed 2 bases from V and 7 bases from J, with 12 bases in between. The CDR3 spells CASSLIWGRNEQFF. The CDR3 DNA sequence: TGTGCCAGCAGCTTAATATGGGGGAGGAATGAGCAGTTCTTC.

The chain employs TRBV19 and TRBJ1-5, with 11 bases that match TRBD1. V was pared by 3 bases and J by 0 bases, with 4 bases of the junction left unmatched. The CDR3 extends over 17 amino acids. Per germline, CDR1 LNHDA and CDR2 SQIVND (reference sequence). CDR3 nucleotides: TGTGCCAGTAGTATCGCAGGGACAGGGGGTAGCAATCAGCCCCAGCATTTT. Its translation: CASSIAGTGGSNQPQHF.

The chain uses TRBV5-1 and TRBJ2-5; tentatively, D is TRBD2 (5 bases). The V end lost 0 bases, the J end lost 5 bases, and 23 bases lay between the germline ends. Germline lookup yields CDR1 SGHRS and CDR2 YFSETQ. This CDR3 has 18 residues. The CDR3 DNA reads TGCGCCAGCAGCTTGGGATCGGCGGGTTCTTCCGGTTCGGAGACCCAGTACTTC. This translates into CASSLGSAGSSGSETQYF.

This clone was observed a single time. The chain has TRBV5-1 and TRBJ2-1, with a tentative D call TRBD2 (5 bases). The CDR3 covers 15 residues. The V and J ends lost 4 bases and 0 bases respectively, with 11 bases between them. CDR1 is SGHRS, CDR2 YFSETQ, per germline. Written as DNA, the CDR3 is TGCGCCAGCAGCCCCGGGATTAGCTCCTACAATGAGCAGTTCTTC. The encoded protein is CASSPGISSYNEQFF.

The chain employs TRBV25-1 and TRBJ2-1; D not resolved. V was pared by 4 bases and J by 3 bases, with 10 bases between. The germline V gene has CDR1 MGHDK and CDR2 SYGVNS. The CDR3 loop spans 14 amino acids. CDR3: CASSAEPDYNEQFF. CDR3 DNA: TGTGCCAGCAGTGCGGAGCCGGACTACAATGAGCAGTTCTTC.

V is TRBV5-6 and J is TRBJ2-5; TRBD2 matches at 9 bases. This CDR3 is 15 amino acids long. Trimming at V came to 4 bases and at J to 5 bases, leaving 9 bases not matched to a gene. Germline CDR1 is SGHDT and CDR2 is YYEEEE. The CDR3 DNA follows: TGTGCCAGCAGCAGAGCGGGAGGCGTTGTGGAGACCCAGTACTTC. Amino acids: CASSRAGGVVETQYF.

The rearrangement uses TRBV7-8 and TRBJ1-3, with D possibly matching TRBD1 (5 bases). The V gene lost 5 bases and the J gene lost 4 bases, with 9 bases spanning the gap. Germline loops: CDR1 SGHVS, CDR2 FQNEAQ. CDR3 length: 13 amino acids. The CDR3 bases are TGTGCCAGCAGCCCTGACAGCGGAAACACCATATATTTT. It translates to CASSPDSGNTIYF.

The chain uses TRBV28 and TRBJ2-7; TRBD2 agrees at 11 bases. Looked up from germline, CDR1 is MDHEN and CDR2 is SYDVKM. The CDR3 runs to 19 residues. The J segment lost 0 bases and the V segment lost 6 bases, leaving 16 bases of the junction unmatched. This chain's CDR3 is CASSPPWLAGGWSSYEQYF. The CDR3 nucleotides read TGTGCCAGCAGCCCGCCTTGGCTAGCGGGAGGCTGGAGCTCCTACGAGCAGTACTTC.

The chain recombines TRBV9 with TRBJ1-2; TRBD1 matches at 10 bases. The CDR3 length is 15 residues. The germline CDR1 and CDR2 sequences are SGDLS and YYNGEE. The junction had 6 bases not matched to a gene; V was cut back by 4 bases and J by 3 bases. The CDR3 sequence: CASSPRDRGYYGYTF. In DNA, the CDR3 is TGTGCCAGCAGCCCCAGGGACAGGGGCTACTATGGCTACACCTTC.

This clone turned up a few times. This rearrangement joins TRBV27 to TRBJ2-7; 9 positions match TRBD2. Germline V gene lookup returns CDR1 MNHEY and CDR2 SMNVEV (reference sequence). The V segment lost 7 bases and the J segment 2 bases; nucleotides outside the gene matches: 3. CDR3 length: 13 amino acids. DNA for the CDR3: TGTGCCAGCATGCTAGCGGGGACCTACGAGCAGTACTTC. Protein product: CASMLAGTYEQYF.

The chain employs TRBV2 and TRBJ2-5, with a weak D call TRBD1 (5 bases). The DNA end is a closer match to TRBJ2-7, so the J assignment may be wrong. Germline V CDR1 and CDR2: SNHLY, FYNNEI. This CDR3 is built from 12 residues. In DNA, the CDR3 is TGTGCCAGCATTCGGCAGGGCGACGAGCAGTACTTC. Protein product: CASIRQGDEQYF.

This sequence joins TRBV4-2 and TRBJ2-3; no definite D call. V lost 0 bases, J lost 3 bases, and 10 bases lay in between. Germline CDR1 is LGHNA and CDR2 is YNFKEQ. The CDR3 sequence is 15 residues long. This CDR3 reads CASSQDLGITDTQYF. For the CDR3, the DNA is TGTGCCAGCAGCCAAGATTTGGGCATTACAGATACGCAGTATTTT.

This clone has more than one count but fewer than ten. J is TRBJ2-2 and V is TRBV6-1, with TRBD2 identical over 9 bases. V gave up 5 bases and J gave up 6 bases; unmatched junction bases: 7. CDR3 size: 15 residues. Germline V CDR1 and CDR2: MNHNS, SASEGT. The CDR3 nucleotides are TGTGCCAGCAGTTCCCTGGCGGGGGGGTCCGGGGAGCTGTTTTTT. Translating gives CASSSLAGGSGELFF.

This sequence joins TRBV30 and TRBJ1-5; tentative D call: TRBD1 (5 bases). The CDR3 length is 14 residues. Trimming cost V 0 bases and J 6 bases, with 12 bases left between them. The germline CDR1 and CDR2 sequences are GTSNPN and SVGIG (reference sequence). CDR3 sequence: CAWSVRQGGQPQHF. The CDR3 DNA reads TGTGCCTGGAGTGTAAGGCAGGGTGGTCAGCCCCAGCATTTT.

In this sample, this clone turned up a few times. The chain is built from TRBV5-1 and TRBJ2-1; D is perhaps TRBD2 (5 bases). Germline CDR1 and CDR2: SGHRS and YFSETQ. V lost 4 bases, J lost 2 bases, and 10 bases lay in between. The CDR3 runs 14 residues. The CDR3 coding sequence is TGCGCCAGCAGCGCCCCCGGGGCCTACAATGAGCAGTTCTTC. Translation: CASSAPGAYNEQFF.

This rearrangement joins TRBV28 to TRBJ1-3, with 10 bases aligning to TRBD1. Trimming took 5 bases from V and 2 from J; bases not matched to a gene: 9. This CDR3 has 17 residues. Germline-derived CDR1 and CDR2 are MDHEN and SYDVKM. The CDR3 DNA is TGTGCCAGCAGTCTAGCGACAGGGGGCGCGGCTGGAAACACCATATATTTT. Encoded protein: CASSLATGGAAGNTIYF.

The chain carries TRBV14 and TRBJ2-1; 8 bases align to TRBD2. The CDR3 is made up of 13 amino acids. Trimming removed 4 bases from V and 10 bases from J; junction bases left unmatched: 6. CDR1 is SGHDN and CDR2 is FVKESK in the germline V gene. The CDR3 protein is CASSLGGAREQFF. The CDR3 nucleotides read TGTGCCAGCAGCCTCGGGGGGGCCCGAGAGCAGTTCTTC.

The V and J genes are TRBV11-2 and TRBJ1-6; 7 bases match TRBD1. The CDR3 is 15 amino acids. Unmatched junction bases numbered 6, after V lost 3 bases and J lost 7 bases. Germline lookup yields CDR1 SGHAT and CDR2 FQNNGV. CDR3 nucleotides: TGTGCCAGCAGCTTTGAAGGGGGCTCGAATTCACCCCTCCACTTT. Amino acid sequence: CASSFEGGSNSPLHF. Full variable domain (outside the CDR3, taken from reference TRBV11-2 and TRBJ1-6): EAGVAQSPRYKIIEKRQSVAFWCNPISGHATLYWYQQILGQGPKLLIQFQNNGVVDDSQLPKDRFSAERLKGVDSTLKIQPAKLEDSAVYLCASSFEGGSNSPLHFGNGTRLTVT.

This chain uses TRBV6-1 with TRBJ2-1; perhaps TRBD1 as D (5 bases). Deletions cut 2 bases from V and 5 bases from J, with 13 bases between. CDR3 length: 15 residues. Germline V lookup: CDR1 MNHNS, CDR2 SASEGT. CDR3 sequence reads: CASSEQWLGDNEQFF. CDR3 in DNA: TGTGCCAGCAGTGAACAGTGGCTAGGGGACAATGAGCAGTTCTTC.